The 2 T cell receptor beta chains given below trace back to one sample, sequenced in a study of CD8+CD57+ T cells in acquired aplastic anemia. For CDR3 and TCR beta VDJ profiling, genomic DNA was the template used. TCRdb ran MiXCR on the reads and lists one entry per CDR3 protein. The sample has around 430,000 distinct CDR3 sequences, roughly a third seen once; the top ten hold around 0.82%. Patients who underwent sequencing had shown CD8+CD57+ cell expansion by flow cytometry. The sample was sorted CD4+, CD8+, or CD8+CD57+ T cells (not recorded which) from PBMCs. These receptors all come from a human donor with aplastic anemia.

This clonotype appeared a single time. The chain links TRBV12-5 to TRBJ1-1; D uncertain. V lost 5 bases and J 0 bases, leaving 19 bases between the germline ends. CDR1 is LGHNT and CDR2 is FRNRAP in the germline V gene. The CDR3 is made up of 17 amino acids. CDR3 coding DNA: TGTGCTAGTGGTCGCAAAGGGTCAGGCTTCATGAACACTGAAGCTTTCTTT. Translated: CASGRKGSGFMNTEAFF. Together with reference TRBV12-5 and TRBJ1-1, the CDR3 gives the full variable domain: DARVTQTPRHKVTEMGQEVTMRCQPILGHNTVFWYRQTMMQGLELLAYFRNRAPLDDSGMPKDRFSAEMPDATLATLKIQPSEPRDSAVYFCASGRKGSGFMNTEAFFGQGTRLTVV.

This sequence joins TRBV12-3 or TRBV12-4 and TRBJ1-1, with D unresolved. V was clipped by 5 bases and J by 6 bases, with 13 bases between them. The length of the CDR3 is 13 residues. CDR3 sequence reads: CASSRREGPEAFF. The CDR3 DNA sequence: TGTGCCAGCAGTAGGAGGGAAGGTCCTGAAGCTTTCTTT.